This T cell receptor beta chain was documented in a study of T cells in Graves' hyperthyroidism and ophthalmopathy (dated by TCRdb to the late 2010s). Some background on the complete study: Peripheral blood was collected at initial diagnosis, before any treatment. Following sampling, methimazole starting at 30 mg daily was given to hyperthyroidism patients, and high-dose intravenous methylprednisolone was given to ophthalmopathy patients. An independent validation cohort of around 20 hyperthyroidism patients and 15 or so patients who later progressed to ophthalmopathy tested prospective prediction of ophthalmopathy. Thyroid tissue and blood T-cell repertoires from more than 5 Graves' hyperthyroidism patients were also compared in the study. For training and testing, the 100 or so patients in the discovery cohort were randomly divided in a 7:3 ratio. TCR V-J signatures able to tell the groups apart were searched for in a discovery cohort of 90 to 100 patients, of whom over 40 had Graves' ophthalmopathy and roughly 59 had stable Graves' hyperthyroidism. The paper reports TCR Vbeta CDR3 sequencing of more than 120 peripheral blood samples: 40 to 45 ophthalmopathy, fewer than 80 hyperthyroidism and about 17 progressor patients.

The full study reports these points: Most expanded thyroid clonotypes (frequency above 0.001) were also detected in blood, suggesting blood repertoires may reflect thyroid immune responses. A model built on a 13 V-J signature distinguished ophthalmopathy from stable hyperthyroidism, reaching approximately 89% sensitivity and approximately 83% specificity in cross-validation and 80%/75% in testing. In validation, the model predicted progression to ophthalmopathy with 60% to 71% sensitivity and around 72% specificity, a median of 6.5 months before onset. Sample size was not statistically predetermined, and blinding of investigators to group allocation was not performed.

The TCR beta CDR3 regions were amplified from the RNA transcripts. The TCR CDR3 was subjected to a first round of RT-PCR using the HTBI primer set and the Qiagen OneStep RT-PCR kit. Libraries were constructed in a second round of multiplex PCR, after which size selection and purification were carried out. Libraries were sequenced paired-end with 100 bp reads on an Illumina HiSeq2000. In the source study's methods: SOAPnuke was used to process the raw data, throwing out any read that contained adapters or uncalled bases, had a mean Phred below 15, or lacked an exact constant-primer or identifier match. COPE v1.2.5 was used to merge the high-quality paired reads, and each unique nucleotide sequence was defined as a clonotype. Clonotypes were aligned to IMGT TRBV, TRBD and TRBJ reference segments using MiTCR v1.1. Only V-J combinations with frequency above 0.0001, covering 99% to 99.2% of repertoires, were analysed. A TCS score was defined as the ratio between F50 (clonal expansion) and ExV (chaos), using BLOSUM62-based TCRdist between CDR3 peptides within each V-J. Welch's t-statistics and random forest reduced 514 V-J features to 10 to 15, which were used in a naive Bayes classifier (R e1071). Thyroid-blood repertoire similarity was quantified with the Morisita-Horn index. TCRdb reprocessing: public reads trimmed at Q25 with fastp, clones called with MiXCR, in-frame beta chains kept. A single entry per CDR3 protein holds the most common genes and DNA from its merged rows. TCRdb's processing, not the authors', yielded these V and J calls. The sample contains hundreds of thousands of distinct CDR3 sequences, more than 30% of them found a single time. About 8.9% of the sample is in the top ten clones.

Based on the germline V gene, the CDR1 and CDR2 sequences are SGHDN and FVKESK. Trimming costs V 0 bases and J 6 bases, and their ends lie 14 bases apart. Inclusive of the bounding cysteine and phenylalanine, the CDR3 is 15 residues long. Only the CDR3 portion is preserved as DNA: 45 bases, with reading frame beginning at the first base. Concerning this clonotype itself: The antigen it binds to is not known. No per-base quality is available; no much larger clone lies one base away.

Graves' hyperthyroidism was defined as stable when no progression to ophthalmopathy occurred over 18 months of follow-up. Hyperthyroidism patients were newly diagnosed, with disease duration under 2 months, and aged 18 to 65 years. Exclusion was applied to patients with uncontrolled infections, other autoimmune diseases, pregnancy or lactation. Diagnoses were established on the basis of clinical symptoms, serum thyroxine and TRAb, thyroid ultrasound, and orbital computed tomography. PBMCs were isolated from about 9.1 ml of fresh peripheral blood by Ficoll-Paque density gradient centrifugation. Total RNA was extracted with Trizol reagent, and quality was checked on an Agilent 2100 Bioanalyzer.

What was sequenced was blood. This sequence was found in a man in his late teens or twenties with Graves' hyperthyroidism. Rearrangement joined TRBV14 to TRBJ1-2; too little of a D gene remains to name it. The bases are TGTGCCAGCAGCCAAGAGGGCAAAGGTACCAATGGCTACACCTTC. It codes for CASSQEGKGTNGYTF.